These 30 T cell receptor beta chains share one sample of origin, sequenced in a study of CD8 T cells in ankylosing spondylitis listed by TCRdb under 2017. The paper as a whole reports these results and caveats: Blood from ankylosing spondylitis patients appeared to be characterized by a TCR beta motif composed of eight highly homologous amino acid variants.

Libraries came from 5' RACE. Sequencing was performed on an Illumina HiSeq 2500. Starting from the raw public reads, TCRdb applied fastp trimming at Q25, assembled clones with MiXCR and retained in-frame beta chains. Each CDR3 protein gets just one entry, which takes the most common genes and DNA from the rows behind it. The sample profile shows 100,000 to 150,000 distinct CDR3 sequences; more than 15% of them were found once. About 30% of the sample goes to the ten largest clones. These TCRs are of unknown antigen specificity. Sequences were obtained from blood, either unsorted or a sorted T cell fraction (not recorded which). These receptor sequences come from a male donor with ankylosing spondylitis.

This clonotype was observed a handful of times. The chain is built from TRBV29-1 and TRBJ2-1; 9 nucleotides match TRBD2. Germline values: CDR1 SQVTM, CDR2 ANQGSEA. V lost 0 bases to trimming and J lost 2 bases; unmatched junction nucleotides: 5. The length of the CDR3 is 16 residues. The CDR3 protein is CSVEDEGLAAYNEQFF. Written as DNA, the CDR3 is TGCAGCGTTGAAGATGAGGGACTAGCCGCCTACAATGAGCAGTTCTTC.

The CDR3 DNA sequence: TGTGCCAGTAGTCCTCGGGACAGCCGAACAACTAATGAAAAACTGTTTTTT. This encodes CASSPRDSRTTNEKLFF. The chain carries TRBV19 and TRBJ1-4, with TRBD1 identical over 7 bases. J gave up 0 bases and V 5 bases, and 9 bases lay outside the gene matches. CDR3 size: 17 residues. CDR1 is LNHDA, CDR2 SQIVND, per germline (reference sequence).

This clonotype came up a few times. The rearrangement uses TRBV9 and TRBJ2-7, with 9 nucleotides matching TRBD1. This CDR3 contains 16 residues. Trimming removed 0 bases from V and 3 bases from J; junction bases left unmatched: 7. Germline values: CDR1 SGDLS, CDR2 YYNGEE. CDR3 nucleotides: TGTGCCAGCAGCGTAGGAATCGGGACAGGGAACTACGAGCAGTACTTC. It encodes CASSVGIGTGNYEQYF. The full variable domain, rest sourced from reference TRBV9 and TRBJ2-7, is DSGVTQTPKHLITATGQRVTLRCSPRSGDLSVYWYQQSLDQGLQFLIQYYNGEERAKGNILERFSAQQFPDLHSELNLSSLELGDSALYFCASSVGIGTGNYEQYFGPGTRLTVT.

This clonotype has more than one count but fewer than ten. This chain uses TRBV5-1 with TRBJ1-5, with D possibly being TRBD1 (6 bases). This CDR3 is 19 amino acids long. Germline V gene lookup returns CDR1 SGHRS and CDR2 YFSETQ. Trimming removed 4 bases at V and 0 bases at J, with 23 bases between. The CDR3 loop reads CASSTYRDHGVYSNQPQHF. The CDR3 DNA reads as TGCGCCAGCAGCACATACAGGGATCACGGGGTATATAGCAATCAGCCCCAGCATTTT.

The V gene is TRBV28, the J gene TRBJ1-1, with D uncertain. V dropped 5 bases and J dropped 6 bases, with 10 bases sitting between them. There are 12 residues in the CDR3. The germline V gene has CDR1 MDHEN and CDR2 SYDVKM. CDR3 sequence reads: CASSADGPEAFF. The CDR3 DNA reads as TGTGCCAGCAGTGCGGACGGGCCTGAAGCTTTCTTT.

This clonotype showed up just a few times. This chain links TRBV2 with TRBJ2-3; D may be TRBD1 (6 bases). CDR1 SNHLY and CDR2 FYNNEI come from the germline V gene. The CDR3 has 13 residues. Deletions cut 6 bases from V and 4 bases from J, with 11 bases between. CDR3 sequence: CASSEQGADTQYF. The CDR3 DNA reads TGTGCCAGCAGCGAACAGGGTGCAGATACGCAGTATTTT.

This clonotype was recorded a few times. The chain combines TRBV4-1 with TRBJ2-3; the D is unclear. V lost 2 bases and J lost 6, with 9 bases in between. Germline lookup yields CDR1 MGHRA and CDR2 YSYEKL. The CDR3 is made up of 13 amino acids. The CDR3 DNA reads as TGCGCCAGCAGCCAAAGATATGGGGATACGCAGTATTTT. It translates to CASSQRYGDTQYF.

There are a few counts of this clonotype. The chain links TRBV4-1 to TRBJ2-7; possible D gene TRBD1, 6 bases. Germline V gene lookup returns CDR1 MGHRA and CDR2 YSYEKL. This CDR3 is built from 13 residues. V lost 5 bases to trimming and J lost 3 bases, with 11 bases between them. This CDR3 is CASSFRQDYEQYF. The CDR3 DNA is TGCGCCAGCAGCTTTAGACAGGACTACGAGCAGTACTTC.

This clonotype was detected a few times. The chain joins TRBV14 to TRBJ2-7, with D possibly matching TRBD1 (6 bases). The germline V gene has CDR1 SGHDN and CDR2 FVKESK. Trimming took 4 bases from V and 3 from J, leaving 28 bases between them. The CDR3 runs 19 residues. CDR3 residues: CASSLQQGIGGLPYYEQYF. Written as DNA, the CDR3 is TGTGCCAGCAGCCTCCAACAGGGAATTGGCGGGCTCCCCTACTACGAGCAGTACTTC. Full variable domain (missing parts from reference TRBV14 and TRBJ2-7): EAGVTQFPSHSVIEKGQTVTLRCDPISGHDNLYWYRRVMGKEIKFLLHFVKESKQDESGMPNNRFLAERTGGTYSTLKVQPAELEDSGVYFCASSLQQGIGGLPYYEQYFGPGTRLTVT.

This clonotype was detected ten times or more. The chain couples TRBV29-1 to TRBJ2-5; D is perhaps TRBD2 (6 bases). The germline gives CDR1 SQVTM, CDR2 ANQGSEA. V dropped 5 bases and J dropped 0 bases, with 25 bases sitting between them. The CDR3 runs to 18 residues. CDR3 residues: CSVPSMRRADSNQETQYF. Here the CDR3 DNA reads TGCAGCGTTCCCTCCATGAGGAGGGCCGACTCCAACCAAGAGACCCAGTACTTC.

In this sample, this clonotype turned up a few times. V is TRBV27 and J is TRBJ2-1, with 7 bases aligning to TRBD2. V lost 8 bases, J lost 9 bases, and 7 bases stayed unmatched. Germline V gene data show CDR1 as MNHEY and CDR2 as SMNVEV (reference sequence). This CDR3 spans 12 amino acids. CDR3 residues: CASGSSGSEQFF. The CDR3 DNA reads as TGTGCCAGCGGCTCTAGCGGCAGTGAGCAGTTCTTC.

The chain joins TRBV6-5 to TRBJ2-2; D not certain. Trimming removed 5 bases at V and 5 bases at J, with 21 bases between. The CDR3 extends over 17 amino acids. The germline V gene has CDR1 MNHEY and CDR2 SVGAGI. The CDR3 nucleotides read TGTGCCAGCAGTGTACCGAGGACCAGAGTAATAACCGGGGAGCTGTTTTTT. As protein: CASSVPRTRVITGELFF.

V and J are TRBV24-1 and TRBJ1-1; D ambiguous. Germline V gene sequence: CDR1 KGHDR, CDR2 SFDVKD. Trimming took 7 bases from V and 1 from J, leaving 9 bases between them. CDR3 length equals 13 residues. The CDR3 region is CATSLDGNTEAFF. As DNA, the CDR3 is TGTGCCACCAGCTTAGACGGGAACACTGAAGCTTTCTTT.

This clonotype was observed a few times. J is TRBJ1-1 and V is TRBV27; tentative D call: TRBD1 (5 bases). The V and J ends lost 3 bases and 3 bases respectively, with 11 bases between them. The germline V gene has CDR1 MNHEY and CDR2 SMNVEV (reference sequence). This CDR3 has 14 residues. CDR3 protein: CASSLYQGDTEAFF. CDR3 nucleotide sequence: TGTGCCAGCAGTTTGTATCAGGGTGACACTGAAGCTTTCTTT.

The sample holds a few counts of this clonotype. The chain links TRBV5-1 to TRBJ2-3, with D possibly being TRBD1 (6 bases). Germline V gives CDR1 SGHRS, CDR2 YFSETQ. CDR3 length equals 17 residues. V lost 0 bases to trimming and J lost 2 bases, with 16 bases between them. The CDR3 loop is CASSLENRDTFTDTQYF. As DNA, the CDR3 is TGCGCCAGCAGCTTGGAAAACCGGGACACCTTCACAGATACGCAGTATTTT.

This chain links TRBV19 with TRBJ2-1; D might be TRBD2 (6 bases). Trimming left V 5 bases short and J 8 bases short, with 19 bases between. The CDR3 runs to 15 residues. In germline, CDR1 is LNHDA, CDR2 SQIVND (reference sequence). This chain's CDR3 is CASSPGTPSSDEQFF. CDR3 DNA sequence: TGTGCCAGTAGTCCTGGGACTCCCTCGTCCGATGAGCAGTTCTTC.

This clonotype was counted many times. J is TRBJ1-5 and V is TRBV5-6; D remains unclear. Germline loops: CDR1 SGHDT, CDR2 YYEEEE. Trimming stripped 1 base from V and 5 bases from J, with 4 bases between. The length of the CDR3 is 12 residues. The CDR3 DNA follows: TGTGCCAGCAGCTTGCAGGATCAGCCCCAGCATTTT. This translates into CASSLQDQPQHF.

This rearrangement joins TRBV12-3 or TRBV12-4 to TRBJ2-7, with 8 positions matching TRBD2. CDR3 size: 12 residues. With V trimmed by 7 bases and J by 5 bases, 4 bases remained unmatched. As DNA, the CDR3 is TGTGCCAGCACCATCGGGGGGGACGAGCAGTACTTC. Its protein is CASTIGGDEQYF.

This rearrangement joins TRBV11-2 to TRBJ2-7, with 7 nucleotides matching TRBD1. V shed 5 bases and J 5 bases; nucleotides not matched to a gene: 9. The CDR3 sequence is 14 residues long. Germline V gene data show CDR1 as SGHAT and CDR2 as FQNNGV. The CDR3 here is CASSLVRGRNEQYF. The CDR3 DNA sequence: TGTGCCAGCAGCCTGGTTAGGGGGCGTAACGAGCAGTACTTC.

This clonotype was counted ten times or more. The chain employs TRBV29-1 and TRBJ2-7; tentative D call: TRBD2 (5 bases). Germline loops: CDR1 SQVTM, CDR2 ANQGSEA. Trimming took off 3 bases at V and 0 bases at J, with 9 bases between the two ends. This CDR3 contains 13 residues. The CDR3 DNA reads as TGCAGCGTTGAGGACTGGAGCTCCTACGAGCAGTACTTC. It encodes CSVEDWSSYEQYF.

This clonotype was counted ten times or more. This chain connects TRBV29-1 to TRBJ2-1; a weak D match, TRBD1 (5 bases). The ends were cut back, 3 bases at V and 3 bases at J, with 9 bases in the middle. Germline CDR1 and CDR2: SQVTM and ANQGSEA. The CDR3 totals 13 residues. The CDR3 loop is CSVDWTNYNEQFF. Here the CDR3 DNA reads TGCAGCGTTGATTGGACAAACTACAATGAGCAGTTCTTC.

CDR3: CSAPAQGGTEAFF. Here the CDR3 DNA reads TGCAGTGCCCCCGCGCAGGGGGGGACTGAAGCTTTCTTT. The chain employs TRBV20-1 and TRBJ1-1, with 7 bases fitting TRBD1. The V and J ends lost 6 bases and 5 bases, in that order; junction bases with no gene match: 9. Germline CDR1 is DFQATT and CDR2 is SNEGSKA (reference sequence). The CDR3 consists of 13 residues.

This clonotype was detected many times. This rearrangement joins TRBV4-2 to TRBJ1-5; D gene unclear. The CDR3 has 13 residues. V dropped 1 base and J dropped 3 bases, with 4 bases sitting between them. CDR1 is LGHNA, CDR2 YNFKEQ, per germline. CDR3 sequence reads: CASSQGDNQPQHF. The CDR3 DNA follows: TGTGCCAGCAGCCAAGGAGACAATCAGCCCCAGCATTTT.

The chain has TRBV12-3 or TRBV12-4 and TRBJ1-2; D gene ambiguous. CDR3 length equals 13 residues. Trimming stripped 5 bases from V and 1 base from J, with 8 bases between. This CDR3 reads CASSDGSNYGYTF. CDR3 DNA: TGTGCCAGCAGTGACGGCAGTAACTATGGCTACACCTTC.

The V gene is TRBV12-3 or TRBV12-4, the J gene TRBJ2-1; D tentatively fits TRBD1 or TRBD2 (6 bases each). This CDR3 has 17 amino acids. Trimming cost V 1 base and J 4 bases, with 17 bases left between them. The CDR3 loop is CASSLEEGGIAYNEQFF. The CDR3 bases are TGTGCCAGCAGTTTAGAGGAGGGGGGCATCGCTTACAATGAGCAGTTCTTC.

The genes are TRBV19 and TRBJ1-2; D is possibly TRBD1 (5 bases). Germline CDR1 and CDR2: LNHDA and SQIVND (reference sequence). Trimming shortened V by 5 bases and J by 0 bases, and 16 bases separated the two germline ends. The CDR3 is 16 amino acids. The CDR3 protein is CASSPGRFRANYGYTF. DNA for the CDR3: TGTGCCAGTAGTCCGGGACGGTTTAGAGCTAACTATGGCTACACCTTC.

CDR3 sequence: CASSLTFGTSPLHF. DNA of the CDR3: TGTGCCAGCAGTTTAACGTTCGGAACTTCACCCCTCCACTTT. V is TRBV27 and J is TRBJ1-6; D gene unclear. Germline assignment: CDR1 MNHEY and CDR2 SMNVEV (reference sequence). The CDR3 extends over 14 amino acids. The germline V and J ends were trimmed by 2 bases and 9 bases, with 11 bases remaining between them.

The CDR3 bases are TGTGCCAGCAGCCCGACAGGGAGGACAGATACGCAGTATTTT. This codes for CASSPTGRTDTQYF. This chain joins TRBV7-8 and TRBJ2-3; D is possibly TRBD1 (7 bases). The germline V and J ends were trimmed by 5 bases and 3 bases, with 12 bases remaining between them. The germline V gene has CDR1 SGHVS and CDR2 FQNEAQ. The length of the CDR3 is 14 residues.

This clonotype appeared a few times. The chain employs TRBV28 and TRBJ1-6, with D unclear. Germline lookup yields CDR1 MDHEN and CDR2 SYDVKM. This CDR3 is built from 12 residues. The V end lost 1 base, the J end lost 9 bases, and 4 bases lay between the germline ends. The CDR3 nucleotides are TGTGCCAGCAGTTTATATGTTTCACCCCTCCACTTT. It yields the protein CASSLYVSPLHF.

This clonotype was observed a handful of times. The chain couples TRBV12-3 or TRBV12-4 to TRBJ2-1; 8 bases are a match to TRBD2. V shed 7 bases and J 3 bases; nucleotides not matched to a gene: 5. This CDR3 spans 14 amino acids. In DNA form, the CDR3 reads TGTGCCAGCATTACGAGCGGGGGCTACAATGAGCAGTTCTTC. Residues: CASITSGGYNEQFF.